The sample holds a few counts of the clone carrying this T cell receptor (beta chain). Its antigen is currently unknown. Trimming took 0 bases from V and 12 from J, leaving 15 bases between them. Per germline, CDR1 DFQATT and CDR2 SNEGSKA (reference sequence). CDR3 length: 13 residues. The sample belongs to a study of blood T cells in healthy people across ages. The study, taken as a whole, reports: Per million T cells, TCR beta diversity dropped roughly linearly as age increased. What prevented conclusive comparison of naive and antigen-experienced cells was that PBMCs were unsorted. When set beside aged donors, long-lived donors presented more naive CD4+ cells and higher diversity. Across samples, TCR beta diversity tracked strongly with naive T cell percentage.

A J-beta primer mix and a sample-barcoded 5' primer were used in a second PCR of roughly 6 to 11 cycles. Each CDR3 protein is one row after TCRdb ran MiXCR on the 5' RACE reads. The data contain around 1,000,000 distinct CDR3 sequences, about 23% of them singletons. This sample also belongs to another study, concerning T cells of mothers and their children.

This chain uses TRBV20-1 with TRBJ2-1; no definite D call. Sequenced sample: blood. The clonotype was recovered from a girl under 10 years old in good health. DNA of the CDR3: TGCAGTGCTAGAGATTTTGGGCCCAGCAGGCAGTTCTTC. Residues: CSARDFGPSRQFF.